The clone carrying this T cell receptor beta chain appeared once. Its antigen is unidentified. The sample originates from a study of glioma-infiltrating T cells after dendritic cell vaccination. The overall study: Dendritic cells derived from monocytes and pulsed with autologous tumor lysate formed the vaccine.

The time point is: after dendritic cell vaccination, including at tumor progression/relapse. Selection required adequate fresh-frozen tumor tissue plus more than two years' survival data. Here immunoSEQ multiplex PCR was the method, and the copy in TCRdb shows in-frame clones only, minus some. The sample lists around 87,000 clones, 80% to 85% occurring once. Regarding the study as a whole: Longer survival after dendritic cell vaccination followed higher pretreatment TIL content. Complete blood and tumor specimen sets were limited to few patients.

Germline V gene sequence: CDR1 SQVTM, CDR2 ANQGSEA. The CDR3 has 15 amino acids. The J segment lost 2 bases and the V segment lost 6 bases, leaving 9 bases of the junction unmatched. V usage is TRBV29-1 and J usage is TRBJ1-2, with 10 bases matching TRBD1. The sequences come from blood, collected after dendritic cell vaccination. The receptor was derived from a human donor with glioblastoma. The DNA of the CDR3 is TGCAGCGTGGGAGAGGGACAGGGGACCAACTATGGCTACACCTTC. Protein: CSVGEGQGTNYGYTF. Based on the CDR3 plus reference TRBV29-1 and TRBJ1-2, the full variable domain is SAVISQKPSRDICQRGTSLTIQCQVDSQVTMMFWYRQQPGQSLTLIATANQGSEATYESGFVIDKFPISRPNLTFSTLTVSNMSPEDSSIYLCSVGEGQGTNYGYTFGSGTRLTVV.